This T cell receptor (beta chain) comes out of a study of cytomegalovirus exposure and HLA in healthy donors. Overall study: HLA-typed donors were the source of 80 million to 90 million unique TCRs, which an early data release held. Regarding the study as a whole: Specificity for CMV antigens was confirmed in vitro for a few of the CMV-associated chains. The authors judged a highly shared variant cluster likely a sequencing artifact.

Use of 60 Vbeta and 13 Jbeta primers characterized the PCR. The assay was immunoSEQ multiplex PCR, and TCRdb's table has in-frame clones only and misses some. This table holds about 190,000 clones, just under 75% found once. A word on this clone: Its specificity is not known. Other DNA sequences in this sample translate to the same CDR3.

V dropped 2 bases and J dropped 2; count of bases not matched to a gene: 5. The length of the CDR3 is 16 residues. Germline V gene lookup returns CDR1 KGHSH and CDR2 LQKENI. This TCR came from a man aged 25 to 40 in good health and CMV-seropositive. The sample taken for sequencing was PBMCs. This chain connects TRBV18 to TRBJ2-2, with 7 bases matching TRBD2. CDR3 bases: TGTGCCAGCTCACCAGGGCGGGAGATAAACACCGGGGAGCTGTTTTTT. Its translation is CASSPGREINTGELFF.